This TCR beta chain was documented in a study of cytomegalovirus exposure and HLA in healthy donors. In the study overall: Most genotyped donors, over 70% of some 400, had Caucasian-associated genetic ancestry.

The PCR made use of 60 Vbeta and 13 Jbeta primers. Some clones are missing from TCRdb's copy, which holds only in-frame ones; the method was immunoSEQ multiplex PCR. Of approximately 220,000 clones listed, under 80% are singletons. The V gene's germline CDR1 is SNHLY and CDR2 FYNNEI. V was shortened by 3 bases and J by 11 bases, with 10 bases between the two germline ends. This CDR3 comprises 12 residues. Whole-study findings and limits: One variant, a missense change in DCLRE1C, was linked in a later analysis to TCR beta V- and J-gene trimming. The study recorded fewer than 200 TCR beta chains that were cytomegalovirus-associated. Productive status was seen about 87% or about 30% of the time for most TCR beta V segments in an earlier analysis.

As for this clone: Antigen: not known.

Sample: PBMCs. This sequence was found in a woman aged 25 to 39 in good health and CMV-seronegative. V is TRBV2 and J is TRBJ1-4, with D hard to call. The CDR3 region has the DNA TGTGCCAGCAGTGATGGGTACGGGAAACTGTTTTTT. This encodes CASSDGYGKLFF.